This T cell receptor (beta chain) was sequenced for a study of blood T cell repertoires in COVID-19. Enrolled during active infection, Seattle patients were then followed longitudinally. Per the original data handling: Researchers report that nucleated cell counts were estimated from reference gene primer amplification. Profiled with immunoSEQ multiplex PCR; TCRdb holds only in-frame clones, not every one. That table furnishes V, J and clone size, whereas the DNA furnished D and trimming. The profile shows some 400,000 clones, about 90% of them singletons. V was clipped by 4 bases and J by 1 base, with 13 bases between them. CDR1 and CDR2 (germline): SGHDN, FVKESK. The CDR3 is 15 amino acids.

V usage is TRBV14 and J usage is TRBJ1-2, with a tentative D call TRBD1 (6 bases). Sequenced: peripheral blood. The TCR originated in a woman aged 60-70 years with COVID-19, enrolled during active disease. This CDR3 is CASSRKGHLNYGYTF. In nucleotides, the CDR3 is TGTGCCAGCAGCCGGAAGGGACACCTTAACTATGGCTACACCTTC.